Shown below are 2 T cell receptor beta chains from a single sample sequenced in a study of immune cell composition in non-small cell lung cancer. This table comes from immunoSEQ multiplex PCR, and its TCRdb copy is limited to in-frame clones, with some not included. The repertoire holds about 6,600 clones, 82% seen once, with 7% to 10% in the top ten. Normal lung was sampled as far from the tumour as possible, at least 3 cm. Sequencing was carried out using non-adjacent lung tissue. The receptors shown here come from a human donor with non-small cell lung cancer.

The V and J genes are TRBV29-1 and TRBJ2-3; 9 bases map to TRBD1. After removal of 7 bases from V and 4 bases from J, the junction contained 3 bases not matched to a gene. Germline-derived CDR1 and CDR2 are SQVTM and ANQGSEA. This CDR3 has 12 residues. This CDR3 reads CSGDRGADTQYF. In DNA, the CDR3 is TGCAGCGGTGACAGGGGGGCAGATACGCAGTATTTT.

CDR3 sequence: CASSVGLAGWNEQFF. In DNA, the CDR3 is TGTGCCAGCAGCGTAGGACTAGCGGGGTGGAATGAGCAGTTCTTC. The chain is built from TRBV9 and TRBJ2-1; 11 bases fit TRBD2. The CDR3 runs 15 residues. The junction had 3 bases not matched to a gene; V was cut back by 0 bases and J by 7 bases. Germline-derived CDR1 and CDR2 are SGDLS and YYNGEE.